The TCR beta chain described here comes from a study of T cell responses to AZD1222 COVID-19 vaccine. Notes on the study in general: Dominant CD4 TCR responses targeted spike regions 160-218 and 743-854. Vaccination with two AZD1222 doses was followed by a rise in Spike-specific TCR breadth and depth. Clonal diversity may have been underestimated in mostly white British donors.

Germline V gene sequence: CDR1 MRHNA, CDR2 SNTAGT. V was pared by 0 bases and J by 1 base, with 3 bases between. The CDR3 loop spans 13 amino acids. This clone was detected a few times. Its antigen is unidentified. Clones were read by immunoSEQ multiplex PCR, and TCRdb kept only the in-frame ones, dropping some. Among approximately 93,000 clones listed, around nine tenths were seen once. Pooled samples include second doses given at about 4 or 12 weeks. The chain links TRBV6-4 to TRBJ1-1, with D hard to call. The source of this sequence is an adult who received the AZD1222 COVID-19 vaccine. The sequencing here drew on peripheral blood, taken 28 days after the second AZD1222 dose. The CDR3 reads CASSDSTNTEAFF. For the CDR3, the DNA is TGTGCCAGCAGTGACTCGACGAACACTGAAGCTTTCTTT.